A selection of T cell receptor beta chains follows, all from one sample in a study of T cell clonotyping in hematopoietic cell transplantation. Measured with immunoSEQ multiplex PCR; TCRdb has only the in-frame clones, and not every one. The sample consists of 35,000 to 45,000 clones, 88% of them appearing once. Material: peripheral blood mononuclear cells. These receptor sequences come from a woman in her thirties or forties in good health. Some clones in this sample may be carry-over from other donors' samples. Each CDR3 is given with its conserved first and last residue. Each record gives: V gene, J gene, CDR3 length, D gene, clone size, CDR3 protein, CDR3 DNA. A D gene is named only where the DNA matches it firmly. Some rows have no size entry. The others give once, few or many, or a class for an expanded clone.

TRBV7-2	TRBJ2-2	14	TRBD2	NA	CAGSGSQNTGELFF	TGTGCCGGAAGCGGGAGTCAGAACACCGGGGAGCTGTTTTTT
TRBV19	TRBJ2-1	13	NA	NA	CASNKGRNNEQFF	TGTGCCAGTAATAAGGGCCGAAACAATGAGCAGTTCTTC
TRBV2	TRBJ1-2	15	NA	NA	CASTPSPNSGSGYTF	TGTGCCAGCACTCCCTCACCCAACTCTGGGAGCGGCTACACCTTC
TRBV5-1	TRBJ1-3	15	NA	once	CASSLFRSSGNTIYF	TGCGCCAGCAGCTTGTTCCGGAGCTCTGGAAACACCATATATTTT
TRBV27	TRBJ2-3	17	TRBD2	NA	CASTASGIPGRTDTQYF	TGTGCCAGCACGGCTAGCGGGATCCCGGGTCGGACAGATACGCAGTATTTT
TRBV11-2	TRBJ1-2	16	TRBD1	NA	CASSLVRGQGLSGYTF	TGTGCCAGCAGCTTAGTCCGAGGACAGGGTCTATCTGGCTACACCTTC
TRBV6-4	TRBJ2-7	13	NA	NA	CASRRPTHSEQYF	TGTGCCAGCAGACGGCCTACCCACTCCGAGCAGTACTTC
TRBV5-1	TRBJ2-7	15	TRBD2	NA	CASSARLAGDYEQYF	TGCGCCAGCAGCGCGAGACTAGCGGGAGACTACGAGCAGTACTTC
TRBV6-1	TRBJ2-2	14	NA	few	CASSLPQNTGELFF	TGTGCCAGCAGCCTTCCCCAGAACACCGGGGAGCTGTTTTTT
TRBV29-1	TRBJ2-7	14	TRBD1	NA	CSVRPGGTGGEQYF	TGCAGCGTTCGTCCGGGAGGGACAGGGGGCGAGCAGTACTTC
TRBV4-2	TRBJ1-4	16	NA	NA	CASSQEIGTNNEKLFF	TGTGCCAGCAGCCAAGAGATCGGCACAAATAATGAAAAACTGTTTTTT
TRBV15	TRBJ2-7	15	NA	NA	CATSREGRDSYEQYF	TGTGCCACCAGCAGAGAGGGACGGGACTCCTACGAGCAGTACTTC
TRBV6-5	TRBJ1-4	13	NA	NA	CASSLGKGEKLFF	TGTGCCAGCAGTTTGGGAAAAGGGGAAAAACTGTTTTTT
TRBV5-4	TRBJ2-2	16	TRBD2	NA	CASSPGWRGGTGELFF	TGTGCCAGCAGCCCGGGCTGGCGGGGGGGCACCGGGGAGCTGTTTTTT
TRBV19	TRBJ2-7	16	TRBD1	NA	CASSNRDRGIPGEQYF	TGTGCCAGTAGTAACCGGGACAGGGGGATCCCGGGCGAGCAGTACTTC
TRBV27	TRBJ1-5	15	TRBD1	large	CASRTLDRGNQPQHF	TGTGCCAGCAGAACCCTTGACAGGGGCAATCAGCCCCAGCATTTT
TRBV10-3	TRBJ2-7	13	TRBD1	NA	CAIQDRGLREQYF	TGTGCCATCCAGGACAGGGGGCTCAGGGAGCAGTACTTC
TRBV7-2	TRBJ1-2	12	NA	NA	CASSSQGRGYTF	TGTGCCAGCAGCTCTCAGGGTCGAGGCTACACCTTC
TRBV9	TRBJ2-3	15	TRBD2	NA	CASSGLAVPPDTQYF	TGTGCCAGCAGCGGACTAGCGGTCCCCCCAGATACGCAGTATTTT
TRBV7-3	TRBJ2-5	13	TRBD2	NA	CASSQGRGETQYF	TGTGCCAGCAGCCAAGGGAGGGGAGAGACCCAGTACTTC
TRBV5-1	TRBJ2-3	17	TRBD2	NA	CASSSPPGTTHTDTQYF	TGCGCCAGCAGCTCCCCCCCCGGGACTACACACACAGATACGCAGTATTTT
TRBV19	TRBJ2-6	15	NA	NA	CASRTEGSGANVLTF	TGTGCCAGCAGAACGGAGGGCTCTGGGGCCAACGTCCTGACTTTC
TRBV18	TRBJ2-1	13	NA	NA	CASSPEPYNEQFF	TGTGCCAGCTCACCGGAGCCGTACAATGAGCAGTTCTTC
TRBV27	TRBJ2-7	17	TRBD1	NA	CASTEGRQGARPYEQYF	TGTGCCAGCACGGAGGGGAGACAGGGGGCCAGACCCTACGAGCAGTACTTC
TRBV29-1	TRBJ2-2	13	NA	NA	CSAEVSGPGELFF	TGCAGCGCCGAAGTTAGTGGGCCCGGGGAGCTGTTTTTT
TRBV7-3	TRBJ2-6	18	NA	NA	CASSLSGAPGSGANVLTF	TGTGCCAGCAGCTTATCAGGGGCCCCTGGGTCTGGGGCCAACGTCCTGACTTTC
TRBV5-1	TRBJ2-1	14	NA	NA	CASSLVAGVNEQFF	TGCGCCAGCAGCTTGGTGGCAGGGGTTAATGAGCAGTTCTTC
TRBV28	TRBJ1-2	16	NA	NA	CASSLWGDTDNYGYTF	TGTGCCAGCAGTTTATGGGGGGACACAGATAACTATGGCTACACCTTC
TRBV5-6	TRBJ1-1	12	NA	NA	CASRSEAGEAFF	TGTGCCAGCCGATCTGAGGCGGGTGAAGCTTTCTTT
TRBV2	TRBJ2-7	14	NA	NA	CASSEARTPYEQYF	TGTGCCAGCAGTGAAGCTAGGACACCCTACGAGCAGTACTTC
TRBV6-5	TRBJ2-2	14	NA	NA	CASIRGPNTGELFF	TGTGCCAGCATTCGCGGACCGAACACCGGGGAGCTGTTTTTT
TRBV7-2	TRBJ2-7	13	NA	NA	CASSFGGDYEQYF	TGTGCCAGCAGCTTCGGCGGAGACTACGAGCAGTACTTC
TRBV30	TRBJ1-1	13	TRBD1	NA	CALVRTGATEAFF	TGTGCCCTAGTAAGGACAGGGGCCACTGAAGCTTTCTTT
TRBV6-6	TRBJ1-1	14	NA	NA	CASSYSSDGTEAFF	TGTGCCAGCAGTTACTCGAGTGATGGCACTGAAGCTTTCTTT
TRBV29-1	TRBJ1-1	15	NA	NA	CSVEDLLGTSPKAFF	TGCAGCGTTGAAGATCTACTCGGGACCTCGCCAAAAGCTTTCTTT
TRBV7-6	TRBJ2-7	15	NA	NA	CASSPTGPSGGEQYF	TGTGCCAGCAGCCCTACAGGTCCCAGTGGGGGTGAGCAGTACTTC
TRBV7-2	TRBJ2-2	14	TRBD2	once	CASSRGGNTGELFF	TGTGCCAGCAGCCGCGGGGGAAACACCGGGGAGCTGTTTTTT
TRBV30	TRBJ1-2	13	NA	NA	CAWRVGWEGGYTF	TGTGCCTGGAGGGTAGGATGGGAGGGTGGCTACACCTTC
TRBV11-3	TRBJ2-7	15	NA	NA	CASSPDSSSTREQYF	TGTGCCAGCAGCCCAGACAGCTCCTCGACCCGCGAGCAGTACTTC
TRBV7-8	TRBJ2-7	14	NA	NA	CASSERAPASKQYF	TGTGCCAGCAGCGAAAGGGCTCCGGCCAGTAAGCAGTACTTC
TRBV29-1	TRBJ2-1	13	NA	NA	CSVVYELGGEQFF	TGCAGCGTTGTGTATGAACTGGGGGGTGAGCAGTTCTTC
TRBV6-5	TRBJ1-5	14	TRBD1	once	CASRTGGRNQPQHF	TGTGCCAGCAGAACAGGGGGCCGGAATCAGCCCCAGCATTTT
TRBV7-2	TRBJ2-7	16	NA	few	CASSLGRLGPIYEQYF	TGTGCCAGCAGCTTAGGACGGCTAGGTCCGATCTACGAGCAGTACTTC
TRBV6-6	TRBJ2-7	15	TRBD1	NA	CASSLTGEPGYEQYF	TGTGCCAGCAGTTTAACAGGGGAGCCTGGCTACGAGCAGTACTTC
TRBV30	TRBJ1-1	11	NA	once	CAWSLNTEAFF	TGTGCCTGGAGTCTGAACACTGAAGCTTTCTTT
TRBV29-1	TRBJ1-1	12	NA	NA	CSVDRVYTEAFF	TGCAGCGTTGACAGGGTATACACTGAAGCTTTCTTT
TRBV6-1	TRBJ1-2	13	NA	once	CAGGRAGGYGYTF	TGTGCCGGGGGGAGGGCTGGAGGCTATGGCTACACCTTC
TRBV5-4	TRBJ2-5	11	NA	NA	CASSFGTTQYF	TGTGCCAGCAGCTTTGGGACGACCCAGTACTTC